Presented here are 20 T cell receptor beta chains from one specimen sequenced in a study of cytomegalovirus exposure and HLA in healthy donors (dated by TCRdb to 2016 to 2017). Library prep was done by the immunoSEQ multiplex PCR assay. For the multiplex PCR, a mixture combining 60 forward primers for TCR Vbeta segments and 13 reverse primers for TCR Jbeta segments was used. In TCRdb, the immuneACCESS table is reduced to in-frame sequences with V and J assigned. These tables do not hold every clone; where another copy was compared, an unresolved V gene accounts for under half, and the others remain unexplained. The sample data list about 170,000 clones, and 77% of these were observed just once. Around 3% of the sample is taken by the ten largest. Sequencing input: PBMCs. Source of these receptors: a female donor in good health and CMV-seronegative.

The chain employs TRBV28 and TRBJ2-1, with TRBD2 matching 12 bases. Trimming cost V 4 bases and J 4 bases; bases outside gene matches: 5. The CDR3 contains 16 residues. The germline V gene encodes CDR1 MDHEN and CDR2 SYDVKM. The CDR3 region has the DNA TGTGCCAGCAGTTCAGGGACTAGCGGGCGGTACAATGAGCAGTTCTTC. This codes for CASSSGTSGRYNEQFF.

V is TRBV7-2 and J is TRBJ2-1; D possibly corresponds to TRBD2 (6 bases). Germline CDR1 reads SGHTA; CDR2 reads FQGNSA. The CDR3 length is 13 residues. V lost 3 bases and J lost 3, with 6 bases in between. CDR3 bases: TGTGCCAGCAGCTTGGGACTCTACAATGAGCAGTTCTTC. It encodes CASSLGLYNEQFF.

The genes are TRBV9 and TRBJ2-7, with TRBD1 as a possible D gene (6 bases). This CDR3 has 12 amino acids. V was pared by 4 bases and J by 3 bases, with 8 bases between. The germline gives CDR1 SGDLS, CDR2 YYNGEE. The CDR3 nucleotides are TGTGCCAGCAGCCCGGACAGCTACGAGCAGTACTTC. It specifies CASSPDSYEQYF.

The chain is built from TRBV2 and TRBJ2-7; 10 nucleotides line up with TRBD2. Looked up from germline, CDR1 is SNHLY and CDR2 is FYNNEI. The CDR3 runs to 15 residues. J was trimmed by 6 bases and V by 2 bases; bases with no gene match: 7. CDR3 sequence (DNA): TGTGCCAGCAGTGAATTAGCGGGAGGAACTGGCGAGCAGTACTTC. It yields the protein CASSELAGGTGEQYF.

This rearrangement joins TRBV7-2 to TRBJ2-7, with 10 positions matching TRBD2. The germline CDR1 and CDR2 sequences are SGHTA and FQGNSA. The CDR3 spans 18 residues. V was pared by 5 bases and J by 9 bases, with 22 bases of the junction left unmatched. This chain's CDR3 is CASSPRGRLAGPPLVQYF. The CDR3 DNA is TGTGCCAGCAGCCCGAGGGGCAGACTAGCGGGCCCCCCCCTCGTGCAGTACTTC.

This sequence joins TRBV27 and TRBJ2-3; 9 bases are a match to TRBD2. J was trimmed by 7 bases and V by 3 bases; bases with no gene match: 5. The CDR3 has 14 residues. Germline-derived CDR1 and CDR2 are MNHEY and SMNVEV (reference sequence). Here the CDR3 reads CASSLGTSLNTQYF. The CDR3 DNA is TGTGCCAGCAGTTTGGGGACTAGCCTAAATACGCAGTATTTT.

The chain employs TRBV6-1 and TRBJ1-4, with D perhaps matching TRBD1 (6 bases). Trimming took off 2 bases at V and 10 bases at J, with 20 bases between the two ends. This CDR3 is built from 16 residues. The V gene's germline CDR1 is MNHNS and CDR2 SASEGT. CDR3 sequence: CASSEIGTHQGGKLFF. The CDR3 bases are TGTGCCAGCAGTGAAATAGGGACACACCAAGGGGGAAAACTGTTTTTT.

The V gene is TRBV28, the J gene TRBJ2-3; 16 nucleotides line up with TRBD2. CDR3 length: 16 residues. The junction had 4 bases not matched to a gene; V was cut back by 5 bases and J by 5 bases. Per the germline V gene, CDR1 is MDHEN and CDR2 is SYDVKM. CDR3 loop: CASSPGTSGRVDTQYF. In DNA, the CDR3 is TGTGCCAGCAGTCCAGGGACTAGCGGGAGGGTAGATACGCAGTATTTT.

The chain recombines TRBV5-8 with TRBJ2-1; 7 bases align to TRBD2. V gave up 3 bases and J gave up 12 bases; unmatched junction bases: 6. Looked up from germline, CDR1 is SGHTS and CDR2 is YDEGEE. The CDR3 covers 12 residues. Written as DNA, the CDR3 is TGTGCCAGCAGCTGGTCCGGGACTACGCAGTTCTTC. Translating it yields CASSWSGTTQFF.

The V call is TRBV28, the J call TRBJ2-7; D uncertain. Germline V gene sequence: CDR1 MDHEN, CDR2 SYDVKM. The ends were cut back, 3 bases at V and 0 bases at J, with 3 bases in the middle. This CDR3 spans 12 amino acids. In DNA form, the CDR3 reads TGTGCCAGCAGTTTTAGCTCCTACGAGCAGTACTTC. Translated, it gives CASSFSSYEQYF. The full variable domain, with the rest looked up from reference TRBV28 and TRBJ2-7, is DVKVTQSSRYLVKRTGEKVFLECVQDMDHENMFWYRQDPGLGLRLIYFSYDVKMKEKGDIPEGYSVSREKKERFSLILESASTNQTSMYLCASSFSSYEQYFGPGTRLTVT.

This clone is a singleton in its sample. The rearrangement links TRBV7-9 to TRBJ1-6, with 8 positions matching TRBD1. The CDR3 length is 15 residues. The ends lost 3 bases at V and 2 bases at J; junction bases unmatched: 0. The germline V gene has CDR1 SEHNR and CDR2 FQNEAQ (reference sequence). The CDR3, as DNA: TGTGCCAGCAGCTTGGGACAGGCCTATAATTCACCCCTCCACTTT. Translated: CASSLGQAYNSPLHF.

The chain is built from TRBV6-1 and TRBJ2-1, with TRBD1 matching over 11 bases. The CDR3 contains 14 residues. Trimming removed 6 bases from V and 7 bases from J; junction bases left unmatched: 5. In germline, CDR1 is MNHNS, CDR2 SASEGT. In nucleotides, the CDR3 is TGTGCCAGCAGGGGGACAGGGGGGTCAAATGAGCAGTTCTTC. Amino acid sequence: CASRGTGGSNEQFF.

The chain is built from TRBV4-1 and TRBJ1-1; D is uncertain. The CDR3 is made up of 14 amino acids. CDR1 and CDR2 (germline): MGHRA, YSYEKL. The germline V and J ends were trimmed by 0 bases and 0 bases, with 5 bases remaining between them. CDR3 loop: CASSQDPLNTEAFF. Written as DNA, the CDR3 is TGCGCCAGCAGCCAAGACCCTCTGAACACTGAAGCTTTCTTT.

The chain combines TRBV30 with TRBJ2-7, with D possibly being TRBD2 (7 bases). V shed 3 bases and J shed 2 bases, with 17 bases lying between them. CDR3 length: 15 amino acids. Per germline, CDR1 GTSNPN and CDR2 SVGIG (reference sequence). This CDR3 is CAWSPGGAATYEQYF. CDR3 DNA: TGTGCCTGGAGCCCTGGGGGGGCGGCTACCTACGAGCAGTACTTC.

This clone was observed a single time. V is TRBV7-8 and J is TRBJ2-5, with 7 nucleotides matching TRBD2. V gave up 4 bases and J gave up 2 bases; unmatched junction bases: 7. CDR3 length: 15 amino acids. Germline CDR1 and CDR2: SGHVS and FQNEAQ. The CDR3 loop is CASSSQGRVQETQYF. The CDR3, as DNA: TGTGCCAGCAGCTCCCAAGGGAGGGTACAAGAGACCCAGTACTTC.

This clone occurred once. The chain carries TRBV5-1 and TRBJ2-7; a possible D gene is TRBD1 (5 bases). Germline V CDR1 and CDR2: SGHRS, YFSETQ. Trimming took 1 base from V and 1 from J, leaving 9 bases between them. CDR3 size: 14 residues. The CDR3 sequence is CASSLQGKSYEQYF. CDR3 nucleotide sequence: TGCGCCAGCAGCTTGCAGGGAAAGTCCTACGAGCAGTACTTC.

The chain is built from TRBV5-1 and TRBJ2-1; 10 bases map to TRBD2. The CDR3 is 18 residues long. In germline, CDR1 is SGHRS, CDR2 YFSETQ. After removal of 4 bases from V and 2 bases from J, the junction contained 12 bases not matched to a gene. CDR3 bases: TGCGCCAGCAGCCAAAGTTGGCCTAGCGGGAGACCCTACAATGAGCAGTTCTTC. Translated, it gives CASSQSWPSGRPYNEQFF.

V usage is TRBV19 and J usage is TRBJ1-1; possibly TRBD1 for D (6 bases). V lost 5 bases and J lost 1, with 8 bases in between. The CDR3 runs 13 residues. The V gene's germline CDR1 is LNHDA and CDR2 SQIVND (reference sequence). The CDR3 nucleotides read TGTGCCAGTAGTGGGACAAAGAACACTGAAGCTTTCTTT. Its protein is CASSGTKNTEAFF.

The table lists this clone with a few counts. V gene TRBV6-5 combines with J gene TRBJ1-6, with 7 bases lining up with TRBD1. The CDR3 runs to 13 residues. Germline CDR1 is MNHEY and CDR2 is SVGAGI. V shed 6 bases and J 12 bases; nucleotides not matched to a gene: 8. The CDR3 sequence: CASSPGQQRPLHF. The CDR3 region has the DNA TGTGCCAGCAGCCCGGGACAGCAACGACCCCTCCACTTT.

This chain uses TRBV9 with TRBJ1-1; D may be TRBD1 (5 bases). Trimming removed 3 bases at V and 1 base at J, with 10 bases between. CDR3 length equals 14 residues. Germline CDR1 reads SGDLS; CDR2 reads YYNGEE. The CDR3 region is CASSGGLQNTEAFF. The CDR3 bases are TGTGCCAGCAGCGGGGGACTCCAGAACACTGAAGCTTTCTTT.